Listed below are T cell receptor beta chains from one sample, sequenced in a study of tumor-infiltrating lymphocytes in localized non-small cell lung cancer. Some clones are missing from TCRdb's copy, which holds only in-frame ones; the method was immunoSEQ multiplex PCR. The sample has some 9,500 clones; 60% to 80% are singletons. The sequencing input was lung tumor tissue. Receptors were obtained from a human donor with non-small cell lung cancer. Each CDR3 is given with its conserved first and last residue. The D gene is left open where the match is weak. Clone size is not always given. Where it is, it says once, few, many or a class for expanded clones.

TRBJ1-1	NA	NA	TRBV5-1	CASSLDTSYTEAFF	TGCGCCAGCAGCTTGGACACTTCGTACACTGAAGCTTTCTTT
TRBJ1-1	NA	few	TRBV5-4	CASSSGTSGTEAFF	TGTGCCAGCAGCTCCGGGACTTCGGGAACTGAAGCTTTCTTT
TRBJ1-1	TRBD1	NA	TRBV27	CASSLDRGRGRAPEAFF	TGTGCCAGCAGTTTAGACAGGGGGCGGGGAAGGGCGCCTGAAGCTTTCTTT
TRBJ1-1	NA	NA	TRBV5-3	CARTDRRDGILNTEAFF	TGTGCCAGAACCGATAGGAGGGACGGCATCCTGAACACTGAAGCTTTCTTT
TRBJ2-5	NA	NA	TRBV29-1	CSVAGLNQETQYF	TGCAGCGTTGCCGGGCTGAACCAAGAGACCCAGTACTTC
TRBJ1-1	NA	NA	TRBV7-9	CASSLEAVTTEAFF	TGTGCCAGCAGCTTAGAAGCCGTGACCACTGAAGCTTTCTTT
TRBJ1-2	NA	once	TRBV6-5	CASSYSTDNYGYTF	TGTGCCAGCAGTTACTCTACAGACAACTATGGCTACACCTTC
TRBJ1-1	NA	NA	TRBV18	CASSPVGATNTEAFF	TGTGCCAGCTCACCAGTTGGAGCTACTAACACTGAAGCTTTCTTT
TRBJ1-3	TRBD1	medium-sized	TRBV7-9	CASSLQGATGNTIYF	TGTGCCAGCAGCTTACAGGGGGCGACTGGAAACACCATATATTTT
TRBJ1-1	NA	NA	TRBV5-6	CASSLGGLGMNTEAFF	TGTGCCAGCAGCTTGGGAGGGCTGGGGATGAACACTGAAGCTTTCTTT
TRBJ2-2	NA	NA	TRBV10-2	CASSRQAGELFF	TGCGCCAGCAGTCGACAAGCCGGGGAGCTGTTTTTT
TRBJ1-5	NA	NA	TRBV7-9	CASSAGTDNQPQHF	TGTGCCAGCAGCGCCGGGACGGACAATCAGCCCCAGCATTTT
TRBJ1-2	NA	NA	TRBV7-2	CASSLDRADGYTF	TGTGCCAGCAGCTTAGACAGGGCGGATGGCTACACCTTC
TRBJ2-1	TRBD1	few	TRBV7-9	CASSLEGTGDNEQFF	TGTGCCAGCAGCTTAGAAGGGACAGGGGACAATGAGCAGTTCTTC
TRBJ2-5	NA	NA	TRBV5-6	CASSSAGAGVETQYF	TGTGCCAGCAGCTCCGCAGGGGCGGGGGTGGAGACCCAGTACTTC
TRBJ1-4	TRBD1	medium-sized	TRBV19	CASTGTGFEKLFF	TGTGCCAGTACTGGGACAGGGTTTGAAAAACTGTTTTTT
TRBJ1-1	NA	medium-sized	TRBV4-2	CASSQNTEAFF	TGTGCCAGCAGCCAAAACACTGAAGCTTTCTTT
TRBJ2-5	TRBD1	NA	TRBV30	CAWSPDRGLQETQYF	TGTGCCTGGAGTCCGGACAGGGGCCTCCAAGAGACCCAGTACTTC
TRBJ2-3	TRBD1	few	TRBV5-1	CASSPGQGLDTQYF	TGCGCCAGCAGCCCCGGACAGGGGTTAGATACGCAGTATTTT
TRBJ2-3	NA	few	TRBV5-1	CASGQRRSTDTQYF	TGCGCCAGCGGTCAGCGGAGAAGCACAGATACGCAGTATTTT
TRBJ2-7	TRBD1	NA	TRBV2	CASRGTGGDEQYF	TGTGCCAGCAGGGGGACAGGGGGCGACGAGCAGTACTTC
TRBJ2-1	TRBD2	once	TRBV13	CASSFMSGGLRNYNEQFF	TGTGCCAGCAGCTTTATGAGCGGGGGGCTCAGAAACTACAATGAGCAGTTCTTC
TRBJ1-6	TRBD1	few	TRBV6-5	CASSYSAPTGGSPLHF	TGTGCCAGCAGTTACTCCGCCCCGACAGGGGGTTCACCCCTCCACTTT
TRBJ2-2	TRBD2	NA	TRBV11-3	CASGKRGGETGELFF	TGTGCCAGCGGGAAGCGGGGGGGCGAGACCGGGGAGCTGTTTTTT
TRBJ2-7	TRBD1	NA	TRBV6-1	CASSKGQGALEQYF	TGTGCCAGCAGTAAGGGACAGGGGGCTCTCGAGCAGTACTTC
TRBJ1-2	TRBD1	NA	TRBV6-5	CASYPGTGSGGYTF	TGTGCCAGCTATCCCGGGACAGGGAGTGGTGGCTACACCTTC
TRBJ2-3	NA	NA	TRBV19	CASSIGEAQYF	TGTGCCAGTAGTATAGGGGAAGCGCAGTATTTT
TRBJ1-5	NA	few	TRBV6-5	CASSPGVRRNQPQHF	TGTGCCAGCAGTCCGGGGGTTCGGCGAAATCAGCCCCAGCATTTT
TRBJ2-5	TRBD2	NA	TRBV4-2	CASSQGVLAGGRETQYF	TGTGCCAGCAGCCAAGGGGTACTAGCGGGGGGTCGGGAGACCCAGTACTTC
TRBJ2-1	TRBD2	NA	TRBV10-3	CAIREAGEQFF	TGTGCCATCAGAGAAGCGGGGGAGCAGTTCTTC
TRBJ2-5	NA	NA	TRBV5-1	CASSPPFASGVAREETQYF	TGCGCCAGCAGCCCCCCCTTCGCAAGTGGGGTGGCTCGGGAGGAGACCCAGTACTTC